The rows below give T cell receptor beta chains drawn from one sample of a study of OX40 agonist ivuxolimab in advanced cancers. Method: immunoSEQ multiplex PCR; TCRdb's copy keeps in-frame clones and lacks some. The sample records about 24,000 clones, approximately 91% being singletons. Sequencing was performed on CD4+ or CD8+ T cells sorted from blood, taken in a trial of the OX40 agonist ivuxolimab. These TCRs come from an adult with an advanced solid tumor such as melanoma, head and neck, liver or kidney cancer. Both conserved end residues are part of each CDR3. The D gene is left open where the match is weak. Only some rows state a clone size, as once, few, many or a class for expanded clones.

J	size	V	D	CDR3	DNA
TRBJ1-1	NA	TRBV7-2	TRBD1	CASSLTSGTGRTEAFF	TGTGCCAGCAGCTTAACCTCCGGGACAGGGCGCACTGAAGCTTTCTTT
TRBJ1-5	NA	TRBV6-1	NA	CASSGLQGGGPQHF	TGTGCCAGCAGTGGTTTACAGGGCGGTGGGCCCCAGCATTTT
TRBJ2-3	NA	TRBV9	TRBD2	CASSEPSGVPSTDTQYF	TGTGCCAGCAGCGAACCTAGCGGAGTACCTAGCACAGATACGCAGTATTTT
TRBJ2-1	NA	TRBV18	NA	CASSPQGSSYNEQFF	TGTGCCAGCTCACCACAAGGGAGCTCCTACAATGAGCAGTTCTTC
TRBJ1-1	few	TRBV11-3	NA	CASSFEGNTEAFF	TGTGCCAGCAGCTTTGAGGGGAACACTGAAGCTTTCTTT
TRBJ2-3	NA	TRBV19	TRBD2	CASSIASTSGGDTQYF	TGTGCCAGTAGTATAGCGTCGACTAGCGGGGGGGATACGCAGTATTTT
TRBJ1-4	NA	TRBV7-2	NA	CASSLGGAANEKLFF	TGTGCCAGCAGCTTAGGAGGCGCTGCTAATGAAAAACTGTTTTTT
TRBJ2-7	NA	TRBV7-6	NA	CASSPGYEQYF	TGTGCCAGCAGCCCAGGCTACGAGCAGTACTTC
TRBJ2-7	NA	TRBV19	TRBD2	CASNHGTSSYEQYF	TGTGCCAGTAACCATGGGACTAGCTCCTACGAGCAGTACTTC
TRBJ2-3	NA	TRBV27	TRBD2	CASSSTSGGSTDTQYF	TGTGCCAGCAGTTCGACTAGCGGGGGTAGCACAGATACGCAGTATTTT
TRBJ1-1	NA	TRBV5-6	NA	CASSRQQAEAFF	TGTGCCAGCAGCCGACAACAAGCTGAAGCTTTCTTT
TRBJ1-4	NA	TRBV28	NA	CASSLEESYEKLFF	TGTGCCAGCAGTTTGGAGGAGAGTTATGAAAAACTGTTTTTT
TRBJ2-2	once	TRBV4-1	NA	CASSQDQGQYTGELFF	TGCGCCAGCAGCCAAGATCAAGGACAGTACACCGGGGAGCTGTTTTTT
TRBJ1-2	NA	TRBV6-5	NA	CASSYSRGGADGYTF	TGTGCCAGCAGTTACTCGAGAGGGGGGGCGGATGGCTACACCTTC
TRBJ2-3	NA	TRBV4-1	TRBD2	CASSQELADTDTQYF	TGCGCCAGCAGCCAAGAACTAGCGGACACAGATACGCAGTATTTT
TRBJ1-5	NA	TRBV2	TRBD1	CASSEPGQGFQPQHF	TGTGCCAGCAGTGAACCCGGACAGGGGTTTCAGCCCCAGCATTTT
TRBJ2-5	NA	TRBV9	TRBD1	CASSVGTGVQETQYF	TGTGCCAGCAGCGTCGGGACAGGGGTTCAAGAGACCCAGTACTTC
TRBJ2-1	NA	TRBV19	TRBD2	CASSAIDTGTSGRFYLSSYNEQFF	TGTGCCAGTAGCGCTATTGACACCGGGACTAGCGGGAGGTTCTACCTGAGCTCCTACAATGAGCAGTTCTTC
TRBJ1-2	NA	TRBV29-1	NA	CSVEKARAGYGYTF	TGCAGCGTTGAAAAGGCCAGGGCTGGCTATGGCTACACCTTC
TRBJ2-5	NA	TRBV7-2	TRBD1	CASSPGTGGQETQYF	TGTGCCAGCAGCCCCGGGACAGGGGGGCAAGAGACCCAGTACTTC
TRBJ1-2	NA	TRBV28	NA	CASSLRGAWSYTF	TGTGCCAGCAGTTTACGGGGGGCGTGGAGCTACACCTTC
TRBJ1-4	few	TRBV2	NA	CASGNTGGIEKLFF	TGTGCCAGCGGAAACACGGGGGGGATTGAAAAACTGTTTTTT
TRBJ1-5	few	TRBV7-7	NA	CARQPQHF	TGTGCTAGACAGCCCCAGCATTTT
TRBJ2-5	NA	TRBV4-3	NA	CASSQESRGAGETQYF	TGCGCCAGCAGCCAAGAAAGTCGGGGCGCGGGGGAGACCCAGTACTTC
TRBJ2-3	NA	TRBV2	NA	CASSTVADTQYF	TGTGCCAGCAGTACAGTAGCCGATACGCAGTATTTT
TRBJ1-2	NA	TRBV11-3	TRBD1	CASSLGLTGGSGYTF	TGTGCCAGCAGCTTAGGCTTGACAGGGGGCTCTGGCTACACCTTC
TRBJ2-3	NA	TRBV28	TRBD2	CASSLLGSGGRDTQYF	TGTGCCAGCAGTTTATTAGGTAGCGGGGGCCGGGATACGCAGTATTTT
TRBJ2-1	NA	TRBV27	NA	CASSLSLDSSYNEQFF	TGTGCCAGCAGTTTATCACTCGACAGCTCCTACAATGAGCAGTTCTTC
TRBJ2-2	NA	TRBV28	NA	CASSLPGPGELFF	TGTGCCAGCAGTTTACCAGGGCCCGGGGAGCTGTTTTTT